This T cell receptor beta chain was observed in a study of blood T cell repertoires in COVID-19. This CDR3 contains 13 residues. V was trimmed by 3 bases and J by 8 bases, leaving 13 bases between them. The germline gives CDR1 LGHDT, CDR2 YNNKEL (reference sequence). The authors' processing: For nucleated cells, counts were estimated from reference gene primer amplification. Sequencing used immunoSEQ multiplex PCR; TCRdb keeps in-frame clones, though not all of them. V, J and clone size are those of that table, while D and trimming were read from the DNA. Among approximately 240,000 clones listed, roughly 80% were seen once.

Sequencing was carried out using peripheral blood. The clonotype was recovered from a woman over 75 with active or convalescent COVID-19. This chain links TRBV3-1 (or the pseudogene TRBV3-2) with TRBJ1-1, with D uncertain. The CDR3 DNA is TGTGCCAGCAGCCAGATCGCGGCAGTAGAAGCTTTCTTT. Translation gives CASSQIAAVEAFF.